This T cell receptor (beta chain) was retrieved from a study of shared clonotypes between healthy human individuals. This CDR3 is 15 amino acids long. The V and J ends lost 8 bases and 11 bases respectively, with 25 bases between them. CDR1 and CDR2 (germline): SNHLY, FYNNEI. Sequencing was performed with immunoSEQ multiplex PCR; in TCRdb, only in-frame clones are kept and a portion is missing. The table includes 2 million to 2.5 million clones, roughly 93% detected once. This clone was detected only once. V and J are TRBV2 and TRBJ1-5; a possible D gene is TRBD1 (5 bases). This clonotype originated in a man between 18 and 35 years old in good health. Some clones in this sample may be carry-over from other donors' samples. The material sequenced was naive CD4+ T cells from PBMCs. As to subset: CD45RA+ positively selected. This chain's CDR3 is CASCIGGIVGGTQHF. The CDR3 DNA sequence: TGTGCCAGCTGTATCGGGGGAATCGTCGGGGGGACCCAGCATTTT.